This entry is about one TCR beta chain. This receptor's antigen is unknown. A junction boundary mismatches the germline segment, possibly from a read error. PBMCs were isolated by Ficoll-Paque density gradient centrifugation. Sequenced using an Illumina NovaSeq 6000. TCRalpha and TCRbeta cDNA libraries were constructed by 5'RACE with constant-segment primers, with sample barcodes and unique molecular identifiers being introduced. RNA was extracted from every sample with Trizol reagent. Amplification of the libraries took two PCR steps, and the second step added a second sample barcode plus Illumina TruSeq adapters. Sequencing of the libraries was done on an Illumina NovaSeq, producing 2 x 150 bp paired-end reads. Regarding the original processing steps: Demultiplexing of reads and collapsing into UMI-guided consensus sequences were performed with migec v1.2.7. Using mixcr v2.1.11, UMI consensuses were aligned to TRA and TRB V and J templates and then assembled into clonotypes. A clonotype was counted as expanded or contracted only when both edgeR and NoisET called the clonotype significant, with the noise models trained on biological replicates. For edgeR calls, the thresholds were a false discovery rate-adjusted p below 0.01 and a log2 fold-change of 1. As an exploratory analysis of dynamics, max-normalized trajectories of the 1000 most abundant clonotypes were examined by PCA with hierarchical clustering. The CD4 or CD8 phenotype of responding clones was assigned using the separately sequenced CD4+ and CD8+ repertoires. The public reads were reprocessed in TCRdb via fastp at Q25 and MiXCR, keeping in-frame beta chains. Every distinct CDR3 protein forms one entry, paired with its most common genes and DNA. These V and J calls derive from TCRdb rather than the authors' analysis. The table for this sample lists approximately 440,000 distinct CDR3 sequences; 15% to 25% of them were counted only once. The ten largest clones capture around 8% of the sample.

CDR1 SQVTM and CDR2 ANQGSEA are derived from the germline V gene. The CDR3 covers 11 residues, taking in both the cysteine and the phenylalanine. Kept here is only the CDR3 DNA, which spans 33 bases and is read in frame from base 1. The data originate from a study of T-cell memory formation after mild COVID-19 (dated by TCRdb to the early 2020s). As for the study more broadly: TCR sequence clusters from the two donors were largely donor specific. In a couple of donors, T-cell clones that expanded and contracted after mild COVID-19 were tracked by sequencing TCRalpha and TCRbeta repertoires over time. The cohort was made up of two young adult volunteers, one female and one male, who were previously healthy.

What the study reported, not specific to this receptor: The second-wave clones that peaked on day 37 were not confirmed to be SARS-CoV-2 specific. Contracting CD4+ clones were found mainly in CM and EM memory subsets, while CD8+ clones were enriched in EMRA. Only a couple of mild cases were covered in the study, and larger cohorts including severe cases with pre-infection samples were considered necessary. Balanced CD4/CD8 phenotypes were observed for clones contracting from day 15 to 85, whereas a bias towards CD4+ was observed for a second wave of clones expanding from day 15 to 37. Some responding clones were detected in pre-infection memory, suggesting pre-existing cross-reactive memory T cells joined the SARS-CoV-2 response.

Recombination connected TRBV29-1 to TRBJ2-7; a tentative D match to TRBD1 spans 5 bases. This sequence originates from an adult woman who had mild COVID-19 (a few samples of this study predate the infection). The sample titles of this study are shuffled in the database, so cell type and time point are left out; the donor was told from shared clones. Specimen: PBMCs or a T cell subset sorted from them (not recorded which). The sequence in DNA is TGCAGCGTTGAAGTGTTCCAGGGCCGGCTTTTC. Its protein product is CSVEVFQGRLF.